This TCR beta chain was found in a study of CD8+ T cells in alopecia areata. It was cDNA, reverse transcribed from extracted RNA, that served as the sequencing template. The method was immunoSEQ multiplex PCR; TCRdb's version includes in-frame clones alone and lacks a portion of them. Found here are about 120,000 clones, 35% to 40% of them singletons; the top ten hold 3.1%. This CDR3 has 13 residues. The germline V and J ends were trimmed by 7 bases and 0 bases, with 12 bases remaining between them. Germline CDR1 SQVTM, CDR2 ANQGSEA. This clone was found a few times. The chain couples TRBV29-1 to TRBJ1-1, with D possibly TRBD1 on 6 matching bases. Sequencing input: CD4+ T cells sorted from blood. The receptor was derived from a human donor with alopecia areata. The CDR3 coding sequence is TGCAGCGCCCATGGACAGCTGAACACTGAAGCTTTCTTT. Its translation is CSAHGQLNTEAFF.